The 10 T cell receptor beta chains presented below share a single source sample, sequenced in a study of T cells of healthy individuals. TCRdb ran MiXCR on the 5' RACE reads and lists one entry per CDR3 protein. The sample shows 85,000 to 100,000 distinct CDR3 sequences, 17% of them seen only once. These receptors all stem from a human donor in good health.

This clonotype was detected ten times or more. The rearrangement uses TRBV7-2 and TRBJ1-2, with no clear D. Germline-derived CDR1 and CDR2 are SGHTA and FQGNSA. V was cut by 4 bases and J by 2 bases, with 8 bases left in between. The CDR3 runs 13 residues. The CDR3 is CASSSTINYGYTF. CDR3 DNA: TGTGCCAGCAGCTCAACAATCAACTATGGCTACACCTTC.

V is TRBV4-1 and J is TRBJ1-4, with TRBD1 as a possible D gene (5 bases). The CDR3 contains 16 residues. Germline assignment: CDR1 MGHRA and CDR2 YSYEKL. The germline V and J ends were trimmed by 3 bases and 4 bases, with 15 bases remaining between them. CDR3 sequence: CASSHALTAFNEKLFF. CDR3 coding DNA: TGCGCCAGCAGCCACGCTTTGACAGCTTTTAATGAAAAACTGTTTTTT.

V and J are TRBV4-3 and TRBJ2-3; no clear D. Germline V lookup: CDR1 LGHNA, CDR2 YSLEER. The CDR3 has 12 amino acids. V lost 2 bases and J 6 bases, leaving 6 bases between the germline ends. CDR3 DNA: TGCGCCAGCAGCCAACATCGGGATACGCAGTATTTT. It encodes CASSQHRDTQYF.

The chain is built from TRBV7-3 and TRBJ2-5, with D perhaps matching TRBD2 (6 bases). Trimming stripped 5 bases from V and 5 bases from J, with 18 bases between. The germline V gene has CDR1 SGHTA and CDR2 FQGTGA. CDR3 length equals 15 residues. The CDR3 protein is CASSHGTAAGETQYF. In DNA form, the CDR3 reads TGTGCCAGCAGCCACGGGACTGCCGCAGGGGAGACCCAGTACTTC.

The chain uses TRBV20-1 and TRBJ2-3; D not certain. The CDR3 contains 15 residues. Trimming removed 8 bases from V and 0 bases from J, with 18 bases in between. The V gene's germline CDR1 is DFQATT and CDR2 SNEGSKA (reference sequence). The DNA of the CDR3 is TGCAGTTATCTAAACCGGGCCCAGAGCACAGATACGCAGTATTTT. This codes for CSYLNRAQSTDTQYF.

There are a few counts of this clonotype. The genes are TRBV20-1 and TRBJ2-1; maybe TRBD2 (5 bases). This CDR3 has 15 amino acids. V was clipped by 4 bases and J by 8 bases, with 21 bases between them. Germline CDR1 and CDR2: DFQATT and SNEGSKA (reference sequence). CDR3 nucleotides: TGCAGTGCTATAGTCCTCCTGGCTAGCTCAGATGAGCAGTTCTTC. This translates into CSAIVLLASSDEQFF.

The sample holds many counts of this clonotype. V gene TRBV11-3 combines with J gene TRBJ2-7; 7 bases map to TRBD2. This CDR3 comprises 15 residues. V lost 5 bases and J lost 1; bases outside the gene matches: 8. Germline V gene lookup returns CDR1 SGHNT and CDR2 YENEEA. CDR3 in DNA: TGTGCCAGCAGCCAGAAGCGGGACTTTTCCTACGAGCAGTACTTC. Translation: CASSQKRDFSYEQYF.

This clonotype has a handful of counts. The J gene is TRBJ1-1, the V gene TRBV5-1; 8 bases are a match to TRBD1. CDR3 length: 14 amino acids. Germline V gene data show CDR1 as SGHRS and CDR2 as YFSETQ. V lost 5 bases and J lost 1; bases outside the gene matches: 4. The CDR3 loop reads CASRNRGGNTEAFF. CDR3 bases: TGCGCCAGCAGAAACAGGGGGGGGAACACTGAAGCTTTCTTT.

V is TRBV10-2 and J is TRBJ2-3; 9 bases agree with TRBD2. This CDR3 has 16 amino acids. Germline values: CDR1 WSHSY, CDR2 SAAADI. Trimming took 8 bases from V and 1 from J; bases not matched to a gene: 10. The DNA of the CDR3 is TGCGCCAGCCTCGCGGGAGGGATGTGGGGCACAGATACGCAGTATTTT. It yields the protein CASLAGGMWGTDTQYF.

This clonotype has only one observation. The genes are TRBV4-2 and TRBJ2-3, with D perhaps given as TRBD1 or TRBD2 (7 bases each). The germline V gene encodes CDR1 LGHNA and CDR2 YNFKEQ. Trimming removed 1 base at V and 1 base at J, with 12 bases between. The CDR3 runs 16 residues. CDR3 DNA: TGTGCCAGCAGCCAAGGGGACAGCGGGGGCACAGATACGCAGTATTTT. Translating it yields CASSQGDSGGTDTQYF.